These 15 T cell receptor beta chains were all obtained from the same sample, sequenced in a study of blood T cell repertoires in COVID-19. TCRdb's copy holds only in-frame clones and misses some; the assay was immunoSEQ multiplex PCR. The sample carries fewer than 40,000 clones, more than 70% recorded once. The specimen sequenced was peripheral blood. The receptors derive from a man in his 70s with active COVID-19.

The CDR3 loop reads CASSLAGHGGAGNEQFF. CDR3 coding DNA: TGTGCCAGCAGCTTAGCGGGTCACGGGGGGGCCGGCAATGAGCAGTTCTTC. The V call is TRBV7-2, the J call TRBJ2-1; 8 nucleotides match TRBD2. V was pared by 0 bases and J by 6 bases, with 10 bases of the junction left unmatched. The CDR3 totals 17 residues. CDR1 and CDR2 (germline): SGHTA, FQGNSA.

This clone is a singleton in its sample. V and J are TRBV6-2 or TRBV6-3 and TRBJ1-1; D call uncertain. V was trimmed by 0 bases and J by 6 bases, leaving 11 bases between them. In germline, CDR1 is MNHEY, CDR2 SVGEGT. The CDR3 runs 14 residues. The CDR3 sequence: CASSYSRPTPEAFF. The CDR3 nucleotides are TGTGCCAGCAGTTACTCGCGCCCAACCCCTGAAGCTTTCTTT.

This chain uses TRBV4-3 with TRBJ1-1; D might be TRBD1 (6 bases). The CDR3 is made up of 15 amino acids. Germline-derived CDR1 and CDR2 are LGHNA and YSLEER. V lost 0 bases and J lost 4, with 12 bases in between. CDR3: CASSQDIGRGTEAFF. DNA of the CDR3: TGCGCCAGCAGCCAAGATATCGGCAGGGGCACTGAAGCTTTCTTT.

The rearrangement uses TRBV7-9 and TRBJ1-2, with 7 bases that match TRBD1. This CDR3 region has 16 residues. The germline CDR1 and CDR2 sequences are SEHNR and FQNEAQ (reference sequence). J was trimmed by 0 bases and V by 2 bases; bases with no gene match: 6. CDR3 region: CASSLIRGPTNYGYTF. The CDR3, as DNA: TGTGCCAGCAGCTTAATAAGGGGGCCTACTAACTATGGCTACACCTTC.

The chain carries TRBV18 and TRBJ2-2, with TRBD1 matching over 9 bases. This CDR3 has 15 amino acids. V lost 6 bases to trimming and J lost 6 bases; unmatched junction nucleotides: 8. In germline, CDR1 is KGHSH, CDR2 LQKENI. CDR3 amino acids: CASSDGQGIAGELFF. DNA of the CDR3: TGTGCCAGCTCGGACGGACAGGGGATTGCCGGGGAGCTGTTTTTT.

The chain joins TRBV3-1 (or the pseudogene TRBV3-2) to TRBJ2-1; 8 bases align to TRBD2. With V trimmed by 1 base and J by 8 bases, 10 bases remained unmatched. The CDR3 runs 16 residues. Germline values: CDR1 LGHDT, CDR2 YNNKEL (reference sequence). The CDR3 DNA is TGTGCCAGCAGCCAAGGTCCCGGGGGGGGGTACTATGAGCAGTTCTTC. As protein: CASSQGPGGGYYEQFF.

The CDR3 sequence is CASSYLTGAGEQYF. CDR3 coding DNA: TGTGCCAGCAGTTACCTGACAGGGGCGGGCGAGCAGTACTTC. V and J are TRBV6-6 and TRBJ2-7; 8 positions agree with TRBD1. V dropped 2 bases and J dropped 6; count of bases not matched to a gene: 6. The CDR3 sequence is 14 residues long. Germline CDR1 MNHNY, CDR2 SVGAGI (reference sequence).

The chain recombines TRBV5-8 with TRBJ1-1; D remains ambiguous. The CDR3 contains 15 residues. Trimming removed 0 bases from V and 2 bases from J, with 11 bases in between. CDR1 SGHTS and CDR2 YDEGEE come from the germline V gene. The CDR3: CASSLGVNLNTEAFF. CDR3 sequence (DNA): TGTGCCAGCAGCTTGGGAGTCAACCTCAACACTGAAGCTTTCTTT.

The chain recombines TRBV4-3 with TRBJ2-2, with TRBD2 matching 8 bases. Trimming cost V 3 bases and J 5 bases; bases outside gene matches: 14. Germline V gene sequence: CDR1 LGHNA, CDR2 YSLEER. The CDR3 is 18 amino acids. DNA of the CDR3: TGCGCCAGCAGCCAGGATGGGATTGCGGGGGGCGGGACCGGGGAGCTGTTTTTT. This gives the protein CASSQDGIAGGGTGELFF.

The V and J genes are TRBV11-2 and TRBJ2-1, with TRBD1 matching over 12 bases. Germline assignment: CDR1 SGHAT and CDR2 FQNNGV. The ends lost 6 bases at V and 7 bases at J; junction bases unmatched: 7. The CDR3 covers 15 residues. The CDR3, as DNA: TGTGCCAGCAGATGGGACAGGGGGCAGGTTAATGAGCAGTTCTTC. Protein: CASRWDRGQVNEQFF.

The chain combines TRBV7-9 with TRBJ2-6; possible D gene TRBD1, 6 bases. The germline V gene encodes CDR1 SEHNR and CDR2 FQNEAQ (reference sequence). V dropped 5 bases and J dropped 3 bases, with 17 bases sitting between them. The CDR3 is 17 residues long. The CDR3 nucleotides are TGTGCCAGCAGCCCATTGACAGGACGACTTGGGGCCAACGTCCTGACTTTC. It codes for CASSPLTGRLGANVLTF.

This chain joins TRBV5-6 and TRBJ1-1; a weak D match, TRBD1 (5 bases). Trimming took off 2 bases at V and 11 bases at J, with 13 bases between the two ends. Germline assignment: CDR1 SGHDT and CDR2 YYEEEE. This CDR3 region has 12 residues. CDR3 bases: TGTGCCAGCAGCTTAATGGCAGGGTTGGCTTTCTTT. Translating it yields CASSLMAGLAFF.

The rearrangement links TRBV30 to TRBJ1-5; 7 bases match TRBD1. In germline, CDR1 is GTSNPN, CDR2 SVGIG (reference sequence). The CDR3 sequence is 15 residues long. V dropped 3 bases and J dropped 3; count of bases not matched to a gene: 8. The CDR3 loop is CAWSNGTAYNQPQHF. The DNA of the CDR3 is TGTGCCTGGAGCAACGGGACAGCTTACAATCAGCCCCAGCATTTT. Based on the CDR3 plus reference TRBV30 and TRBJ1-5, the full variable domain is SQTIHQWPATLVQPVGSPLSLECTVEGTSNPNLYWYRQAAGRGLQLLFYSVGIGQISSEVPQNLSASRPQDRQFILSSKKLLLSDSGFYLCAWSNGTAYNQPQHFGDGTRLSIL.

The rearrangement links TRBV5-8 to TRBJ2-7; TRBD1 matches at 9 bases. V was pared by 0 bases and J by 7 bases, with 5 bases of the junction left unmatched. The CDR3 spans 14 residues. Per germline, CDR1 SGHTS and CDR2 YDEGEE. CDR3 in amino acids: CASSLGQGVGEQYF. The CDR3 DNA follows: TGTGCCAGCAGCTTGGGACAGGGGGTCGGGGAGCAGTACTTC.

The V call is TRBV4-2, the J call TRBJ2-2, with 8 bases aligning to TRBD1. The CDR3 runs to 15 residues. Germline-derived CDR1 and CDR2 are LGHNA and YNFKEQ. J gave up 4 bases and V 5 bases, and 6 bases lay outside the gene matches. The CDR3 spells CASSTDRASTGELFF. The CDR3, as DNA: TGTGCCAGCAGCACGGACAGGGCCTCCACCGGGGAGCTGTTTTTT.